This T cell receptor beta chain was sequenced in a study of beta chain features in type 1 diabetes. A note on this clone: Antigen: not known.

Expressed TCRB transcripts were sequenced because the isolated RNA had all been reverse transcribed beforehand. Sequencing was performed with immunoSEQ multiplex PCR; in TCRdb, only in-frame clones are kept and a portion is missing. The repertoire holds under 400,000 clones, with 10% to 15% as singletons. The study, taken as a whole, reports: Patients with type 1 diabetes showed fewer VDJ junction insertions and more deletions. Possible PCR preference for shorter templates applied equally to patients and controls.

This sequence originates from a man aged 18 to 29 in good health. The sequenced sample consisted of naive CD4+ T cells from blood.

The CDR3 spells CASSHGPNQPQHF. DNA for the CDR3: TGTGCCAGCAGTCACGGTCCCAATCAGCCCCAGCATTTT. This chain links TRBV27 with TRBJ1-5; no definite D call. Germline values: CDR1 MNHEY, CDR2 SMNVEV (reference sequence). V lost 5 bases to trimming and J lost 3 bases, with 8 bases between them. The CDR3 length is 13 residues.